These 28 T cell receptor beta chains share one sample of origin, sequenced in a study of cytomegalovirus exposure and HLA in healthy donors. The PCR ran on 60 Vbeta and 13 Jbeta primers. Profiling relied on immunoSEQ multiplex PCR, and the TCRdb table lists in-frame clones only, not all of them. The table records around 150,000 clones, over 70% of them present only once. The sample consisted of PBMCs. Every receptor here comes from a woman aged 40-49 years in good health and CMV-seronegative.

Points on this clone: Other nucleotide sequences in the sample specify the same CDR3. The chain combines TRBV10-3 with TRBJ1-1; 10 bases match TRBD1. V shed 0 bases, J shed 4 bases, and the junction held 2 bases outside the gene matches. The CDR3 spans 15 residues. In germline, CDR1 is ENHRY, CDR2 SYGVKD. Here the CDR3 reads CAISESRTGGTEAFF. The DNA for the CDR3 is TGTGCCATCAGTGAGTCGCGGACAGGGGGCACTGAAGCTTTCTTT.

The chain employs TRBV10-3 and TRBJ1-1; D unresolved. Germline-derived CDR1 and CDR2 are ENHRY and SYGVKD. The CDR3 loop spans 11 amino acids. V lost 5 bases and J 11 bases, leaving 12 bases between the germline ends. CDR3 DNA sequence: TGTGCCATCAGTCCGGGAACTGGGGCTTTCTTT. The encoded protein is CAISPGTGAFF.

V usage is TRBV10-3 and J usage is TRBJ2-7; 10 bases are shared with TRBD2. The CDR3 extends over 14 amino acids. J gave up 0 bases and V 9 bases, and 5 bases lay outside the gene matches. Germline values: CDR1 ENHRY, CDR2 SYGVKD. The CDR3 sequence: CAIRTSGHSYEQYF. The CDR3 DNA reads as TGTGCCATTCGGACTAGCGGACACTCCTACGAGCAGTACTTC.

The rearrangement uses TRBV5-1 and TRBJ1-2; 7 bases match TRBD1. Germline V gene data show CDR1 as SGHRS and CDR2 as YFSETQ. This CDR3 is 11 amino acids long. V trimming: 8 bases; J trimming: 5 bases; junction bases outside the gene matches: 3. The chain's CDR3 is CASGTDYGYTF. For the CDR3, the DNA is TGCGCCAGTGGGACAGATTATGGCTACACCTTC.

The rearrangement links TRBV4-1 to TRBJ1-4, with 9 bases identical to TRBD1. This CDR3 contains 15 residues. J gave up 7 bases and V 2 bases, and 5 bases lay outside the gene matches. Germline V lookup: CDR1 MGHRA, CDR2 YSYEKL. The CDR3 nucleotides are TGCGCCAGCAGCCAATCCGGGACAGGGAGTGAAAAACTGTTTTTT. Amino acid sequence: CASSQSGTGSEKLFF.

The DNA for the CDR3 is TGTGCCAGCAGCCCCGGACAGGGCAGGTCACCCCTCCACTTT. It specifies CASSPGQGRSPLHF. This chain links TRBV5-6 with TRBJ1-6, with TRBD1 matching 8 bases. Germline trimming cut 4 bases from V and 10 bases from J; bases unmatched to any gene: 7. The CDR3 is made up of 14 amino acids. Germline CDR1 and CDR2: SGHDT and YYEEEE.

The chain combines TRBV9 with TRBJ2-7; the match to TRBD1 covers 12 bases. Trimming took 3 bases from V and 5 from J; bases not matched to a gene: 6. This CDR3 region has 15 residues. In germline, CDR1 is SGDLS, CDR2 YYNGEE. In DNA form, the CDR3 reads TGTGCCAGCAGCGCTACCGGGACAGGGGGCGACGAGCAGTACTTC. Translating it yields CASSATGTGGDEQYF.

This chain uses TRBV5-6 with TRBJ2-5; perhaps TRBD2 as D (6 bases). V lost 3 bases and J 5 bases, leaving 17 bases between the germline ends. CDR1 and CDR2 (germline): SGHDT, YYEEEE. The CDR3 loop spans 15 amino acids. CDR3 nucleotide sequence: TGTGCCAGCAGCTCCGCGGGAACGACGAGTGAGACCCAGTACTTC. Amino acids: CASSSAGTTSETQYF.

The rearrangement joins TRBV5-4 to TRBJ2-3; TRBD2 matches 10 bases. The junction had 6 bases not matched to a gene; V was cut back by 4 bases and J by 4 bases. The CDR3 has 15 residues. The V gene's germline CDR1 is SGHNT and CDR2 YYREEE (reference sequence). This chain's CDR3 is CASSPSGGASDTQYF. CDR3 coding DNA: TGTGCCAGCAGCCCCAGCGGGGGGGCCTCAGATACGCAGTATTTT.

This clone was counted once. This chain connects TRBV5-1 to TRBJ2-1, with 7 bases identical to TRBD2. The CDR3 has 15 residues. V lost 4 bases to trimming and J lost 2 bases; unmatched junction nucleotides: 6. CDR1 and CDR2 from the germline V gene are SGHRS and YFSETQ. The CDR3 here is CASSTGTKPYNEQFF. The CDR3 bases are TGCGCCAGCAGCACTGGGACTAAACCCTACAATGAGCAGTTCTTC.

The chain employs TRBV25-1 and TRBJ1-3; a weak D match, TRBD1 (6 bases). This CDR3 has 15 residues. V lost 3 bases, J lost 7 bases, and 16 bases lay in between. Germline V lookup: CDR1 MGHDK, CDR2 SYGVNS. The CDR3 coding sequence is TGTGCCAGCAGTGATGGGGGCTCTTCGGTGAACACCATATATTTT. Its translation: CASSDGGSSVNTIYF. The full variable domain, its missing parts supplied by reference TRBV25-1 and TRBJ1-3, is EADIYQTPRYLVIGTGKKITLECSQTMGHDKMYWYQQDPGMELHLIHYSYGVNSTEKGDLSSESTVSRIRTEHFPLTLESARPSHTSQYLCASSDGGSSVNTIYFGEGSWLTVV.

The CDR3 spells CASNRGRYEKLFF. The CDR3 DNA reads TGTGCATCAAACAGGGGGAGATATGAAAAACTGTTTTTT. The chain joins TRBV30 to TRBJ1-4; 8 bases match TRBD1. From germline, CDR1 is GTSNPN and CDR2 SVGIG (reference sequence). The CDR3 has 13 amino acids.

The chain recombines TRBV28 with TRBJ2-3; TRBD1 matches at 8 bases. The CDR3 is made up of 15 amino acids. V dropped 5 bases and J dropped 0; count of bases not matched to a gene: 4. Germline V gene lookup returns CDR1 MDHEN and CDR2 SYDVKM. This CDR3 is CASSLDRASTDTQYF. CDR3 in DNA: TGTGCCAGCAGTCTGGACAGGGCTAGCACAGATACGCAGTATTTT.

This rearrangement joins TRBV28 to TRBJ2-7; 8 nucleotides agree with TRBD1. V lost 8 bases, J lost 3 bases, and 12 bases stayed unmatched. The CDR3 is 15 residues long. The germline gives CDR1 MDHEN, CDR2 SYDVKM. CDR3 sequence: CASRLTGGQVYEQYF. The CDR3 nucleotides are TGTGCCAGCCGCCTCACTGGGGGACAGGTCTACGAGCAGTACTTC.

The chain joins TRBV28 to TRBJ1-6; 8 positions agree with TRBD1. The CDR3 is 16 residues long. Germline lookup yields CDR1 MDHEN and CDR2 SYDVKM. The V segment lost 5 bases and the J segment 3 bases; nucleotides outside the gene matches: 6. The CDR3 bases are TGTGCCAGCAGTATCGACAGGGGCCTCTATAATTCACCCCTCCACTTT. Translation gives CASSIDRGLYNSPLHF. Drawing the rest from reference TRBV28 and TRBJ1-6, the complete variable domain is DVKVTQSSRYLVKRTGEKVFLECVQDMDHENMFWYRQDPGLGLRLIYFSYDVKMKEKGDIPEGYSVSREKKERFSLILESASTNQTSMYLCASSIDRGLYNSPLHFGNGTRLTVT.

The chain carries TRBV29-1 and TRBJ2-7, with D possibly matching TRBD1 (5 bases). CDR3 length equals 13 residues. CDR1 and CDR2 (germline): SQVTM, ANQGSEA. The V and J ends lost 4 bases and 4 bases respectively, with 14 bases between them. For the CDR3, the DNA is TGCAGCGTTGGACAGCCCTTCCCGTACGAGCAGTACTTC. This codes for CSVGQPFPYEQYF.

The chain joins TRBV11-2 to TRBJ1-2; D perhaps matches TRBD1 (6 bases). From germline, CDR1 is SGHAT and CDR2 FQNNGV. Between the trimmed V and J ends, which lost 5 bases and 5 bases, there was a span of 9 bases. CDR3 length equals 12 residues. CDR3 DNA: TGTGCCAGCAGCCCCGGACAGTATGGCTACACCTTC. Residues: CASSPGQYGYTF. Variable domain in full (rest from reference TRBV11-2 and TRBJ1-2): EAGVAQSPRYKIIEKRQSVAFWCNPISGHATLYWYQQILGQGPKLLIQFQNNGVVDDSQLPKDRFSAERLKGVDSTLKIQPAKLEDSAVYLCASSPGQYGYTFGSGTRLTVV.

The V gene is TRBV4-3, the J gene TRBJ1-6; 7 nucleotides align to TRBD1. The trim removed 4 bases at V and 5 bases at J, leaving 8 bases unmatched. CDR3 length: 16 amino acids. CDR1 and CDR2 from the germline V gene are LGHNA and YSLEER. The CDR3 bases are TGCGCCAGCAGCCGGGAGCCGACAGGGCATAATTCACCCCTCCACTTT. Its translation is CASSREPTGHNSPLHF.

This chain uses TRBV5-1 with TRBJ2-1; D is possibly TRBD2 (7 bases). The germline CDR1 and CDR2 sequences are SGHRS and YFSETQ. V lost 0 bases, J lost 4 bases, and 14 bases lay in between. The CDR3 covers 16 residues. DNA of the CDR3: TGCGCCAGCAGCTTGGCCTCGCGGGGGCCTTACAATGAGCAGTTCTTC. Translated: CASSLASRGPYNEQFF.

This clone was found once. V and J are TRBV18 and TRBJ1-5, with 8 bases lining up with TRBD1. The CDR3 covers 15 residues. J lost 2 bases, V lost 4 bases, and 4 bases had no gene match. Germline CDR1 reads KGHSH; CDR2 reads LQKENI. The CDR3 nucleotides are TGTGCCAGCTCACGAATACAGGGGGGCAATCAGCCCCAGCATTTT. Translation: CASSRIQGGNQPQHF.

The chain joins TRBV7-2 to TRBJ2-7; 7 positions match TRBD1. There are 14 residues in the CDR3. In germline, CDR1 is SGHTA, CDR2 FQGNSA. Trimming removed 3 bases from V and 0 bases from J; junction bases left unmatched: 2. CDR3 region: CASSFGDSSYEQYF. DNA of the CDR3: TGTGCCAGCAGCTTTGGGGACAGCTCCTACGAGCAGTACTTC.

This chain uses TRBV5-1 with TRBJ2-1; 9 bases agree with TRBD2. Trimming removed 3 bases from V and 2 bases from J; junction bases left unmatched: 6. From germline, CDR1 is SGHRS and CDR2 YFSETQ. The CDR3 has 16 amino acids. CDR3 nucleotide sequence: TGCGCCAGCAGCTCCCACGGCGGGGGGGCCTACAATGAGCAGTTCTTC. This encodes CASSSHGGGAYNEQFF.

This chain links TRBV6-5 with TRBJ1-4; the D gene is possibly TRBD1 (5 bases). The ends were cut back, 5 bases at V and 5 bases at J, with 12 bases in the middle. CDR1 and CDR2 from the germline V gene are MNHEY and SVGAGI. The CDR3 consists of 14 residues. The CDR3 loop is CASSVAGVNEKLFF. In DNA, the CDR3 is TGTGCCAGCAGTGTGGCGGGGGTAAATGAAAAACTGTTTTTT.

This sequence joins TRBV5-1 and TRBJ1-2; 12 bases match TRBD1. Germline values: CDR1 SGHRS, CDR2 YFSETQ. CDR3 length: 14 amino acids. Trimming cost V 4 bases and J 8 bases; bases outside gene matches: 6. The CDR3 DNA follows: TGCGCCAGCAGCCCGGGACAGGGGGCCGCAGGCTACACCTTC. This translates into CASSPGQGAAGYTF.

The chain combines TRBV5-6 with TRBJ1-5, with D possibly being TRBD1 (5 bases). The V gene's germline CDR1 is SGHDT and CDR2 YYEEEE. V was pared by 2 bases and J by 3 bases, with 12 bases between. The CDR3 length is 15 residues. The CDR3 DNA sequence: TGTGCCAGCAGCTTCGTAGGGGCATCCAATCAGCCCCAGCATTTT. Translation gives CASSFVGASNQPQHF.

The gene calls are TRBV6-5 and TRBJ1-4; a weak D match, TRBD1 (6 bases). Germline loops: CDR1 MNHEY, CDR2 SVGAGI. V was shortened by 0 bases and J by 7 bases, with 15 bases between the two germline ends. There are 16 residues in the CDR3. CDR3 DNA sequence: TGTGCCAGCAGTTACTCCACAGGGTCCGGAGGTGAAAAACTGTTTTTT. Its translation is CASSYSTGSGGEKLFF.

The chain carries TRBV7-8 and TRBJ1-3; no reliable D call. CDR3 length equals 16 residues. Trimming left V 1 base short and J 3 bases short, with 13 bases between. CDR1 is SGHVS, CDR2 FQNEAQ, per germline. CDR3 DNA sequence: TGTGCCAGCAGCTTAGTTGTGGGAGTCCGTGGAAACACCATATATTTT. Translating it yields CASSLVVGVRGNTIYF.

This clone was picked up one time. The rearrangement joins TRBV28 to TRBJ2-7; 11 bases are shared with TRBD1. CDR1 MDHEN and CDR2 SYDVKM come from the germline V gene. This CDR3 is built from 16 residues. With V trimmed by 2 bases and J by 4 bases, 7 bases remained unmatched. The CDR3 DNA is TGTGCCAGCAGTTTAGGACAGGGGGCTGTTGTGTACGAGCAGTACTTC. This codes for CASSLGQGAVVYEQYF. Together with reference TRBV28 and TRBJ2-7, the CDR3 gives the full variable domain: DVKVTQSSRYLVKRTGEKVFLECVQDMDHENMFWYRQDPGLGLRLIYFSYDVKMKEKGDIPEGYSVSREKKERFSLILESASTNQTSMYLCASSLGQGAVVYEQYFGPGTRLTVT.